This T cell receptor (beta chain) was recorded in a study of T-cell memory formation after mild COVID-19. This clonotype was seen only a few times. The antigen is not known. V lost 8 bases, J lost 2 bases, and 22 bases lay in between. Per the germline V gene, CDR1 is SEHNR and CDR2 is FQNEAQ (reference sequence). The CDR3 sequence is 17 residues long. Overall study results and limits: Pre-infection memory harbored some responding clones, suggesting cross-reactive memory joined. CD4/CD8 balance held among clones contracting day 15 to 85, and later expanders leaned CD4+.

TCRdb re-analysed the 5' RACE reads in MiXCR, keeping a single row per CDR3 protein. This sample yields approximately 580,000 distinct CDR3 sequences, of which approximately 20% are seen a single time; approximately 12% belongs to the top ten. Sequencing used PBMCs or a T cell subset sorted from them (not recorded which). V usage is TRBV7-9 and J usage is TRBJ2-1; D may be TRBD2 (6 bases). The TCR sequence derives from an adult woman who had mild COVID-19 (a few samples of this study predate the infection). Cell type and time point are not known. The CDR3 is CASDPNGLALPYNEQFF. The CDR3 coding sequence is TGTGCCAGCGACCCGAACGGGCTAGCGTTACCCTACAATGAGCAGTTCTTC. Using reference TRBV7-9 and TRBJ2-1 for the parts outside the CDR3, the full variable domain is DTGVSQNPRHKITKRGQNVTFRCDPISEHNRLYWYRQTLGQGPEFLTYFQNEAQLEKSRLLSDRFSAERPKGSFSTLEIQRTEQGDSAMYLCASDPNGLALPYNEQFFGPGTRLTVL.